This TCR beta chain was identified in a study of radiotherapy plus CTLA-4 blockade in lung cancer. Whole-study findings and limits: The authors reported that early blood T cell clone dynamics, with interferon-beta, best predicted response. Blood saw expansion of tumor-derived TCR clones after radiotherapy plus ipilimumab.

Sequencing was performed with immunoSEQ multiplex PCR; in TCRdb, only in-frame clones are kept and a portion is missing. Of 40,000 to 45,000 clones in the sample, around 75% are singletons; the top ten hold around 8.9%. It was focal radiation plus CTLA-4 blockade with ipilimumab that patients with chemo-refractory metastatic non-small-cell lung cancer received. The CDR3 is made up of 13 amino acids. Trimming took 2 bases from V and 3 from J, leaving 7 bases between them. Germline V lookup: CDR1 SGHRS, CDR2 YFSETQ. As regards this clone: Antigen: not known.

This chain links TRBV5-1 with TRBJ2-3; no firm D call. This clonotype originated in a human donor with non-small cell lung cancer who had stable disease on radiotherapy plus ipilimumab. Sequenced here: peripheral blood, sampled from a patient treated with radiotherapy plus ipilimumab. The CDR3 bases are TGCGCCAGCAGCTTTTCCCGGACAGATACGCAGTATTTT. Its translation is CASSFSRTDTQYF.